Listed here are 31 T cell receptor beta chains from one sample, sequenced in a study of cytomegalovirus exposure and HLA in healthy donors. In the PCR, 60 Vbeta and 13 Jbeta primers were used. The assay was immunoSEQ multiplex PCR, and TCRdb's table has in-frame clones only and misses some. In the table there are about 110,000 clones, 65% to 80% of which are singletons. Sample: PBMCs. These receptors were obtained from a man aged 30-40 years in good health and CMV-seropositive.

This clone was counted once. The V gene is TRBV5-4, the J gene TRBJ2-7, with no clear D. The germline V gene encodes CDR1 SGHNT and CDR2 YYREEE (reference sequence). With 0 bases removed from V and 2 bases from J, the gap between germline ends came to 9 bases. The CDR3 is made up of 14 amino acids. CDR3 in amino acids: CASSLVGQTYEQYF. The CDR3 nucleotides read TGTGCCAGCAGCTTGGTTGGTCAGACCTACGAGCAGTACTTC.

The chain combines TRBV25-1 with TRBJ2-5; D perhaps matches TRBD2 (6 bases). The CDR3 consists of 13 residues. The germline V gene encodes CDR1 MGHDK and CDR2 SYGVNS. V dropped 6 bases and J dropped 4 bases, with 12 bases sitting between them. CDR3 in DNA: TGTGCCAGCAGGTCGCGGGGAGGAGAGACCCAGTACTTC. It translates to CASRSRGGETQYF.

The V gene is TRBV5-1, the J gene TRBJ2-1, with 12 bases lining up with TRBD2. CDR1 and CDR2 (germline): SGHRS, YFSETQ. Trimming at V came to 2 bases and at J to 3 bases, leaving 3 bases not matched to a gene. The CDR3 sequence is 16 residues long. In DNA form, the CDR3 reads TGCGCCAGCAGCTTCTGGACTAGCGGGGACTACAATGAGCAGTTCTTC. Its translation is CASSFWTSGDYNEQFF.

This chain's CDR3 is CASSARTGGFSGNTIYF. CDR3 sequence (DNA): TGTGCCAGCAGCGCGAGGACAGGGGGATTCTCTGGAAACACCATATATTTT. The chain joins TRBV9 to TRBJ1-3; 10 bases line up with TRBD1. CDR3 length: 17 amino acids. V lost 3 bases, J lost 0 bases, and 6 bases stayed unmatched. The germline CDR1 and CDR2 sequences are SGDLS and YYNGEE.

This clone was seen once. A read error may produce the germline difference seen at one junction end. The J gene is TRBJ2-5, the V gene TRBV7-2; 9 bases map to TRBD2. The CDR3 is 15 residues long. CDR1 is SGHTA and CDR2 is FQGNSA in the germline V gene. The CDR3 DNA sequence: TGTGCCAGCAGCCTAGCGGGGACTAGGCAAGAGACCCAGTACTTC. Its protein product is CASSLAGTRQETQYF.

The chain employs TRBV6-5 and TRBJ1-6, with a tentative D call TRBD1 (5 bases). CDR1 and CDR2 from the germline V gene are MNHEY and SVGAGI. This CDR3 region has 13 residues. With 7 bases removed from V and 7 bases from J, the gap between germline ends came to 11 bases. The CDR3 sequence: CASKRQGNSPLHF. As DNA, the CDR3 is TGTGCCAGCAAACGGCAGGGAAATTCACCCCTCCACTTT.

CDR3 loop: CASSYRDRGRGEQFF. DNA of the CDR3: TGTGCCAGCAGTTACCGTGACAGGGGGCGAGGCGAGCAGTTCTTC. The gene calls are TRBV6-5 and TRBJ2-1, with TRBD1 matching 10 bases. V lost 2 bases to trimming and J lost 10 bases; unmatched junction nucleotides: 8. This CDR3 spans 15 amino acids. The germline V gene has CDR1 MNHEY and CDR2 SVGAGI.

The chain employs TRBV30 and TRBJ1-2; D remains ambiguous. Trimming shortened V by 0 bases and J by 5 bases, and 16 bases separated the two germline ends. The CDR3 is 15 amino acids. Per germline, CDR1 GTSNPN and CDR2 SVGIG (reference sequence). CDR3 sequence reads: CAWSVARKKNYGYTF. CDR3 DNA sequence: TGTGCCTGGAGTGTGGCCCGCAAAAAGAATTATGGCTACACCTTC.

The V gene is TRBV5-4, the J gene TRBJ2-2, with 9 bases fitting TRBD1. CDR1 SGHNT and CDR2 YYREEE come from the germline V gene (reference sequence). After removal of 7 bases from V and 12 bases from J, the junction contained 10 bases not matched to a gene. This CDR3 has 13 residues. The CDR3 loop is CASGGPGTGKLFF. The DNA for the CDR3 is TGTGCCAGCGGCGGTCCCGGGACAGGGAAGCTGTTTTTT.

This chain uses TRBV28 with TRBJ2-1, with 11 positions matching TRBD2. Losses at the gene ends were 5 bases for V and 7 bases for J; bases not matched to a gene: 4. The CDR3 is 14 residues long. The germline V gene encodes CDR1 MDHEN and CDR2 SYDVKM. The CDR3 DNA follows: TGTGCCAGCAGTCTTCTAGCGGGGGGTAATGAGCAGTTCTTC. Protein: CASSLLAGGNEQFF. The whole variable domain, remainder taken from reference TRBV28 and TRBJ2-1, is DVKVTQSSRYLVKRTGEKVFLECVQDMDHENMFWYRQDPGLGLRLIYFSYDVKMKEKGDIPEGYSVSREKKERFSLILESASTNQTSMYLCASSLLAGGNEQFFGPGTRLTVL.

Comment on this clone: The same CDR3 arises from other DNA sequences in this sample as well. CDR3 DNA: TGTGCCAGTAGTATAGTACGAGCGGGGGAGGGGAATGAGCAGTTCTTC. Protein product: CASSIVRAGEGNEQFF. V is TRBV19 and J is TRBJ2-1; 8 bases match TRBD2. The CDR3 totals 16 residues. Germline V lookup: CDR1 LNHDA, CDR2 SQIVND (reference sequence). With 1 base clipped from V and 7 bases from J, the junction kept 9 bases outside the gene matches.

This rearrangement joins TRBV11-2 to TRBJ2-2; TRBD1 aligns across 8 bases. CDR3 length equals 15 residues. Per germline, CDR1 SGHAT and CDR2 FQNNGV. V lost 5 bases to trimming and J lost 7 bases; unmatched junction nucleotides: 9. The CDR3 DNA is TGTGCCAGCAGCCGAGGGACAGGCGGGCACGGGGAGCTGTTTTTT. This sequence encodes CASSRGTGGHGELFF. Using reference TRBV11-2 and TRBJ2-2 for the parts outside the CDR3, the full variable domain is EAGVAQSPRYKIIEKRQSVAFWCNPISGHATLYWYQQILGQGPKLLIQFQNNGVVDDSQLPKDRFSAERLKGVDSTLKIQPAKLEDSAVYLCASSRGTGGHGELFFGEGSRLTVL.

The CDR3 DNA follows: TGTGCCAGCAGCAAGCCAGGGGGCAGGGGTTTTTACGAGCAGTACTTC. Translation: CASSKPGGRGFYEQYF. V is TRBV7-9 and J is TRBJ2-7; 8 bases align to TRBD1. The CDR3 runs to 16 residues. CDR1 is SEHNR and CDR2 is FQNEAQ in the germline V gene (reference sequence). V gave up 5 bases and J gave up 4 bases; unmatched junction bases: 13.

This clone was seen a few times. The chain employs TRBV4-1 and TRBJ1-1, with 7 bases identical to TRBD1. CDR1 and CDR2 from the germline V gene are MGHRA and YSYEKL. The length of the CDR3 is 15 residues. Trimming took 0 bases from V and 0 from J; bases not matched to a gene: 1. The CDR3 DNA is TGCGCCAGCAGCCAAGAGACAGGGCTGAACACTGAAGCTTTCTTT. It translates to CASSQETGLNTEAFF.

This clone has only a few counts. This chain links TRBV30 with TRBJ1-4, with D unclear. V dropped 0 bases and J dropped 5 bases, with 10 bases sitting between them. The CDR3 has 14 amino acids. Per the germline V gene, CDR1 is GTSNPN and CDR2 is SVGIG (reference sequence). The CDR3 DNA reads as TGTGCCTGGAGTGTGAGCAGGTCCAATGAAAAACTGTTTTTT. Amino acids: CAWSVSRSNEKLFF.

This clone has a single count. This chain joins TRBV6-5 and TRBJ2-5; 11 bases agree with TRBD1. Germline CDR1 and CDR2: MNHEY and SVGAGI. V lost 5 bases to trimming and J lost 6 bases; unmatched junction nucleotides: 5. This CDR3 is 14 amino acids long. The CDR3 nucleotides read TGTGCCAGCAGTACAGGGACAGGGGGGCAGACCCAGTACTTC. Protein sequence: CASSTGTGGQTQYF.

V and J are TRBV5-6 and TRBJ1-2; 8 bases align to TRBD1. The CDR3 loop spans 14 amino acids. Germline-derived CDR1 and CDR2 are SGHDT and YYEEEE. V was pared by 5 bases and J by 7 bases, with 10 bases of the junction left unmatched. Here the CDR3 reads CASSQIGTGAGYTF. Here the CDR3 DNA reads TGTGCCAGCAGTCAGATCGGGACAGGTGCTGGCTACACCTTC.

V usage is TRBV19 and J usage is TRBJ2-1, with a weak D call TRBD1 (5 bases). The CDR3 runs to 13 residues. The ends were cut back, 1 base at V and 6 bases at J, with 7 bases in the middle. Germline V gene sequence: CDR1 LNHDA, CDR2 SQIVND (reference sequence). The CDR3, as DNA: TGTGCCAGTAGTATAGCCCAGGGCAATGAGCAGTTCTTC. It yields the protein CASSIAQGNEQFF.

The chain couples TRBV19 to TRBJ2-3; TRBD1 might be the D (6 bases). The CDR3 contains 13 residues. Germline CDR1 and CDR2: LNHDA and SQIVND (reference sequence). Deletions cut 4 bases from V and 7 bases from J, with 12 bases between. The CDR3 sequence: CASSKGHQNTQYF. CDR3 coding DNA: TGTGCCAGTAGTAAGGGACACCAAAATACGCAGTATTTT.

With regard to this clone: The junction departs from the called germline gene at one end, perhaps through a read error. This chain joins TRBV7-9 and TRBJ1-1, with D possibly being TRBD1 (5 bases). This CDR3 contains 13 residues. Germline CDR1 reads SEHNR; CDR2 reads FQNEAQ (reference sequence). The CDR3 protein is CSSSSAGLPEAFF. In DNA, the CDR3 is TGTTCCAGCAGTTCGGCAGGGTTACCTGAAGCTTTCTTT. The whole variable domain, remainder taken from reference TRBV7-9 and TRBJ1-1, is DTGVSQNPRHKITKRGQNVTFRCDPISEHNRLYWYRQTLGQGPEFLTYFQNEAQLEKSRLLSDRFSAERPKGSFSTLEIQRTEQGDSAMYLCSSSSAGLPEAFFGQGTRLTVV.

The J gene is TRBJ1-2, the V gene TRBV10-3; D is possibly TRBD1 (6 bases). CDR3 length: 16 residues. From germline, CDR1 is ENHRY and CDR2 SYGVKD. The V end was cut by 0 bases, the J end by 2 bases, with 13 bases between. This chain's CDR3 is CAISESRGATNYGYTF. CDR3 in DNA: TGTGCCATCAGTGAGTCCCGGGGGGCCACCAACTATGGCTACACCTTC.

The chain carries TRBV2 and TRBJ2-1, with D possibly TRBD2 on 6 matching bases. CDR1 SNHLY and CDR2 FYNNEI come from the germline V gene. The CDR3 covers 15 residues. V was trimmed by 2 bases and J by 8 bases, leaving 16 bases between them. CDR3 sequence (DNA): TGTGCCAGCAGTGAAACTCGGGGGATCCCTCATGAGCAGTTCTTC. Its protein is CASSETRGIPHEQFF. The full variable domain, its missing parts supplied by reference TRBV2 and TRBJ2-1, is EPEVTQTPSHQVTQMGQEVILRCVPISNHLYFYWYRQILGQKVEFLVSFYNNEISEKSEIFDDQFSVERPDGSNFTLKIRSTKLEDSAMYFCASSETRGIPHEQFFGPGTRLTVL.

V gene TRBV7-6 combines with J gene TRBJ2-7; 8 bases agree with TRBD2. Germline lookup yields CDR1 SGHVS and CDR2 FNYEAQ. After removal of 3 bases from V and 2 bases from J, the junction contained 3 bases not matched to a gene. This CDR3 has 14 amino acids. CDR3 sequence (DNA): TGTGCCAGCAGCTTGCGGGGGGCAACCTACGAGCAGTACTTC. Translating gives CASSLRGATYEQYF. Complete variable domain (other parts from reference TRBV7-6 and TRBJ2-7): GAGVSQSPRYKVTKRGQDVALRCDPISGHVSLYWYRQALGQGPEFLTYFNYEAQQDKSGLPNDRFSAERPEGSISTLTIQRTEQRDSAMYRCASSLRGATYEQYFGPGTRLTVT.

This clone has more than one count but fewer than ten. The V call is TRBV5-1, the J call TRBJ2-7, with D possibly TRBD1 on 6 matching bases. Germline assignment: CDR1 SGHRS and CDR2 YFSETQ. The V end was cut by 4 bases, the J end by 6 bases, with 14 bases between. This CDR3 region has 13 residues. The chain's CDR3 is CASSPAQGGEQYF. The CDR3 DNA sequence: TGCGCCAGCAGCCCGGCCCAAGGGGGCGAGCAGTACTTC.

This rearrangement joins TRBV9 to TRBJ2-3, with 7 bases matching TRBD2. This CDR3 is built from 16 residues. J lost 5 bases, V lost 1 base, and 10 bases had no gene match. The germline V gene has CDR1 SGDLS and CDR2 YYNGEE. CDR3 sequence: CASSVRAGDRGDTQYF. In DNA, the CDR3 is TGTGCCAGCAGCGTAAGGGCGGGGGATAGGGGAGATACGCAGTATTTT.

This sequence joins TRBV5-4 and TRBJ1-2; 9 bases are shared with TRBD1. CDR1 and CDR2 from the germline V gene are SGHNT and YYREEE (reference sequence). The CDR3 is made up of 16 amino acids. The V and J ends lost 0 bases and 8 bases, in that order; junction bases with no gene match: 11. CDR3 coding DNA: TGTGCCAGCAGCTTGGGTACAGGGGGCCTACAAATGGGCTACACCTTC. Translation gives CASSLGTGGLQMGYTF.

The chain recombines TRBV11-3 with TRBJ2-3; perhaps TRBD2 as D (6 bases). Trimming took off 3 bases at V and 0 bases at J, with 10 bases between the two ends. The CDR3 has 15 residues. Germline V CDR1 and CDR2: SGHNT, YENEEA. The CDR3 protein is CASSFAGPSTDTQYF. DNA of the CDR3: TGTGCCAGCAGCTTCGCGGGGCCCAGCACAGATACGCAGTATTTT.

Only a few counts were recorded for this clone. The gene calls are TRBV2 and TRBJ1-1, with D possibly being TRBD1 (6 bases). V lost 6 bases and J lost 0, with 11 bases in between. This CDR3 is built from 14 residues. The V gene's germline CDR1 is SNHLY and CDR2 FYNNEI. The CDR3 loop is CASRAGTMNTEAFF. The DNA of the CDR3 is TGTGCCAGCAGGGCCGGGACAATGAACACTGAAGCTTTCTTT.

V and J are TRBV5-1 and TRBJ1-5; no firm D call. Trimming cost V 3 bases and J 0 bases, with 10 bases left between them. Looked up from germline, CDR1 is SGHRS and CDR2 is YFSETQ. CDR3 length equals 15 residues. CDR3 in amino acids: CASSWTAGSNQPQHF. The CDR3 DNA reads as TGCGCCAGCAGCTGGACTGCCGGTAGCAATCAGCCCCAGCATTTT.

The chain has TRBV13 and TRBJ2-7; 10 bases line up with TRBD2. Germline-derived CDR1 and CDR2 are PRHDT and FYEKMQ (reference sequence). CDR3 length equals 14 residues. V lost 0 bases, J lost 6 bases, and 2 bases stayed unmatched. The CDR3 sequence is CASSLGLAGVEQYF. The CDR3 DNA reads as TGTGCCAGCAGCTTAGGTCTAGCGGGGGTCGAGCAGTACTTC.

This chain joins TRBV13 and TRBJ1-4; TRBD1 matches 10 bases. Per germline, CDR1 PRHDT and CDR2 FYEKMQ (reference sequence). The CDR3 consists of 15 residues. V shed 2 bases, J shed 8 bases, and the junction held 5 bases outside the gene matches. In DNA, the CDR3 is TGTGCCAGCAGCTTAAGTGGGACAGGGGACGAAAAACTGTTTTTT. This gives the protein CASSLSGTGDEKLFF.